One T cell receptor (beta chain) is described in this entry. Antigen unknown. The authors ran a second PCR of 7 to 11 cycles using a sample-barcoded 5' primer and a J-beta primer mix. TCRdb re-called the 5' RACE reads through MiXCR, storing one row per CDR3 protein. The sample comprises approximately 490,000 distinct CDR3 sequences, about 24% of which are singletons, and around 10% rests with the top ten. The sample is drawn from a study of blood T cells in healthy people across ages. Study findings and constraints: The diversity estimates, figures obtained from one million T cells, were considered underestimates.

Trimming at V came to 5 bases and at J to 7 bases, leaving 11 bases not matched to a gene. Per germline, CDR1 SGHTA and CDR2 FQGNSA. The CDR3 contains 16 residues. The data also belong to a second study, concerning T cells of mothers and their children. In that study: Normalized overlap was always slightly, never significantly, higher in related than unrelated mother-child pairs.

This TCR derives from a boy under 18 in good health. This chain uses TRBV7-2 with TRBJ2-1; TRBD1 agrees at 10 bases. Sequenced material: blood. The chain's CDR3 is CASSMSRPGQGNEQFF. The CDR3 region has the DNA TGTGCCAGCAGCATGTCAAGGCCGGGACAGGGGAATGAGCAGTTCTTC.